This TCR beta chain was sequenced for a study of T cells expressing NK-cell markers. The CDR3 runs 16 residues. Germline CDR1 LGHDT, CDR2 YNNKEL (reference sequence). Reanalyzing the 5' RACE reads, TCRdb keeps one entry per CDR3 protein, without DNA. This sample's table reports 300,000 to 500,000 distinct CDR3 sequences. The V gene is TRBV3-1, the J gene TRBJ1-4. The sample taken for sequencing was blood T cells: a sorted CD56 or NKG2C T cell subset, CD4+ or CD8+ T cells, or bulk PBMC T cells (not recorded which). This clonotype was sampled from a woman between 45 and 65 years old in good health. The CDR3 is CASSPQAGLTNEKLFF.